The clone carrying this TCR beta chain was detected many times. Its antigen is not known. This sample was included in a study of T cell repertoires in cytomegalovirus infection. About the study: HLA-B-restricted CMV epitopes that are well studied were used alongside recently identified HLA-C-restricted ones. Public TCR beta signature analysis indicated the presence of both CMV infection and matching HLA type. Study-wide results and limits: Predominance within the ex vivo response was attributable to HLA-C-restricted CMV-specific TCR beta clonotypes.

CDR3 length: 15 residues. Germline lookup yields CDR1 MNHNY and CDR2 SVGAGI (reference sequence). V was shortened by 4 bases and J by 2 bases, with 12 bases between the two germline ends. TCRdb reprocessed the reads via MiXCR and lists one record per CDR3 protein. The sample holds around 800,000 distinct CDR3 sequences, about 33% seen once. This sequence joins TRBV6-6 and TRBJ1-5; the D gene is possibly TRBD1 (5 bases). The sequencing used cultured CD8+ T cells from PBMCs, collected from culture after CMV antigen stimulation. The source of this sequence is a human donor in good health (CMV status not recorded). Some clones in this sample may be carry-over from other donors' samples. CDR3 in amino acids: CASSWGIIGNQPQHF. The CDR3 region has the DNA TGTGCCAGCAGTTGGGGGATCATAGGCAATCAGCCCCAGCATTTT.